This entry lists 19 T cell receptor beta chains sequenced from one sample in a study of blood T cell repertoires in COVID-19. The method was immunoSEQ multiplex PCR; TCRdb's version includes in-frame clones alone and lacks a portion of them. The table shows about 83,000 clones, with approximately 86% occurring only once. Sequenced sample: peripheral blood. The receptors here all came from an elderly man with active or convalescent COVID-19.

This clone came up a few times. The V and J genes are TRBV2 and TRBJ1-1; no clear D. Trimming removed 7 bases from V and 0 bases from J, with 9 bases in between. The germline CDR1 and CDR2 sequences are SNHLY and FYNNEI. The CDR3 loop spans 13 amino acids. Here the CDR3 reads CASTVRLNTEAFF. The CDR3 DNA reads as TGTGCCAGCACAGTCAGATTGAACACTGAAGCTTTCTTT.

Here the CDR3 reads CASRTGTSGQETQYF. For the CDR3, the DNA is TGTGCCAGCAGAACTGGGACTAGCGGGCAAGAGACCCAGTACTTC. V gene TRBV7-6 combines with J gene TRBJ2-5; 12 bases fit TRBD2. The V and J ends lost 6 bases and 2 bases, in that order; junction bases with no gene match: 4. The V gene's germline CDR1 is SGHVS and CDR2 FNYEAQ. The CDR3 has 15 residues.

The rearrangement joins TRBV29-1 to TRBJ1-1; 7 positions match TRBD1. V trimming: 8 bases; J trimming: 3 bases; junction bases outside the gene matches: 6. CDR1 and CDR2 from the germline V gene are SQVTM and ANQGSEA. This CDR3 is built from 12 residues. CDR3 nucleotides: TGCAGCACTAAAACAGGGGACACTGAAGCTTTCTTT. This encodes CSTKTGDTEAFF.

The V call is TRBV10-2, the J call TRBJ1-4, with D perhaps TRBD1 (6 bases). Germline V gene lookup returns CDR1 WSHSY and CDR2 SAAADI. The CDR3 is made up of 14 amino acids. The ends were cut back, 5 bases at V and 11 bases at J, with 18 bases in the middle. CDR3 bases: TGCGCCAGCAGTCTAGGGACAAACCAATGGAAACTGTTTTTT. This gives the protein CASSLGTNQWKLFF.

J is TRBJ1-2 and V is TRBV6-5; 7 bases are a match to TRBD1. The CDR3 has 14 residues. Germline V gives CDR1 MNHEY, CDR2 SVGAGI. The V segment lost 10 bases and the J segment 8 bases; nucleotides outside the gene matches: 16. CDR3 sequence (DNA): TGTGCCACCCACGGCTTTTCCAGGGGGGAGGGCTACACCTTC. This gives the protein CATHGFSRGEGYTF.

The chain combines TRBV11-2 with TRBJ2-6, with D possibly TRBD1 on 7 matching bases. Looked up from germline, CDR1 is SGHAT and CDR2 is FQNNGV. Trimming took off 4 bases at V and 4 bases at J, with 11 bases between the two ends. The CDR3 length is 15 residues. CDR3 loop: CASSSGGSGANVLTF. The CDR3 DNA sequence: TGTGCCAGCAGCTCAGGGGGGTCAGGGGCCAACGTCCTGACTTTC.

This clone was seen only a few times. The chain links TRBV25-1 to TRBJ1-2, with 7 bases identical to TRBD1. CDR1 and CDR2 (germline): MGHDK, SYGVNS. This CDR3 comprises 13 residues. The V and J ends lost 6 bases and 5 bases, in that order; junction bases with no gene match: 6. The CDR3 here is CASRGQSFYGYTF. For the CDR3, the DNA is TGTGCCAGCAGGGGACAGTCCTTTTATGGCTACACCTTC.

The genes are TRBV14 and TRBJ2-3; TRBD2 might be the D (5 bases). From germline, CDR1 is SGHDN and CDR2 FVKESK. V lost 0 bases, J lost 8 bases, and 9 bases lay in between. This CDR3 is built from 13 residues. As DNA, the CDR3 is TGTGCCAGCAGCCAAGATCTAGCCGGTACGCAGTATTTT. Amino acid sequence: CASSQDLAGTQYF.

This clone has more than one count but fewer than ten. The chain uses TRBV6-1 and TRBJ1-4; D unclear. Between the trimmed V and J ends, which lost 2 bases and 8 bases, there was a span of 18 bases. The CDR3 is 16 residues long. Per the germline V gene, CDR1 is MNHNS and CDR2 is SASEGT. The CDR3 nucleotides are TGTGCCAGCAGTGAATGGAACCGGGTGGTAGAGGAAAAACTGTTTTTT. Protein product: CASSEWNRVVEEKLFF.

The genes are TRBV27 and TRBJ1-1; D is unclear. The CDR3 sequence is 14 residues long. V shed 0 bases and J shed 2 bases, with 7 bases lying between them. Germline V gene lookup returns CDR1 MNHEY and CDR2 SMNVEV (reference sequence). CDR3 coding DNA: TGTGCCAGCAGTTTATCAGGACTTAACACTGAAGCTTTCTTT. This sequence encodes CASSLSGLNTEAFF.

This CDR3 reads CASSLQGGWNEQYV. The CDR3 nucleotides are TGTGCCAGCAGCCTACAGGGGGGATGGAACGAGCAGTACGTC. The chain couples TRBV28 to TRBJ2-7; 8 bases line up with TRBD1. Germline V gives CDR1 MDHEN, CDR2 SYDVKM. The CDR3 runs 14 residues. V trimming: 6 bases; J trimming: 5 bases; junction bases outside the gene matches: 9.

The chain couples TRBV5-6 to TRBJ1-1, with D possibly TRBD1 on 6 matching bases. The CDR3 spans 15 residues. The germline V gene encodes CDR1 SGHDT and CDR2 YYEEEE. With 0 bases removed from V and 4 bases from J, the gap between germline ends came to 13 bases. The CDR3 DNA is TGTGCCAGCAGCTTGGCGACGGGGGGCGGCACTGAAGCTTTCTTT. Protein: CASSLATGGGTEAFF.

V and J are TRBV18 and TRBJ2-3, with 7 bases lining up with TRBD2. The CDR3 is made up of 14 amino acids. V dropped 5 bases and J dropped 4; count of bases not matched to a gene: 6. Germline CDR1 reads KGHSH; CDR2 reads LQKENI. The DNA of the CDR3 is TGTGCCAGCTCATACGGGGGGTACCCAGATACGCAGTATTTT. It translates to CASSYGGYPDTQYF.

The chain is built from TRBV19 and TRBJ2-5, with 10 bases fitting TRBD1. Germline CDR1 and CDR2: LNHDA and SQIVND (reference sequence). The CDR3 covers 14 residues. Germline trimming cut 6 bases from V and 6 bases from J; bases unmatched to any gene: 7. CDR3: CASSSRTGGKTQYF. The DNA for the CDR3 is TGTGCCAGTAGCTCCCGGACAGGGGGGAAGACCCAGTACTTC.

This clone was observed a single time. V gene TRBV5-4 combines with J gene TRBJ2-1; D is possibly TRBD2 (6 bases). Germline assignment: CDR1 SGHNT and CDR2 YYREEE (reference sequence). There are 15 residues in the CDR3. V was clipped by 0 bases and J by 4 bases, with 11 bases between them. CDR3 DNA: TGTGCCAGCAGCTTGGTGGGGCTAGCGTACAATGAGCAGTTCTTC. Translation gives CASSLVGLAYNEQFF.

The chain couples TRBV4-1 to TRBJ1-2; perhaps TRBD1 as D (6 bases). The CDR3 extends over 13 amino acids. Trimming took off 4 bases at V and 7 bases at J, with 13 bases between the two ends. Germline CDR1 and CDR2: MGHRA and YSYEKL. DNA for the CDR3: TGCGCCAGCAGCCTTGGGGGGGCGGGTGGCTACACCTTC. This translates into CASSLGGAGGYTF.

V gene TRBV19 combines with J gene TRBJ2-1; D is uncertain. V was shortened by 4 bases and J by 9 bases, with 16 bases between the two germline ends. Germline V gene data show CDR1 as LNHDA and CDR2 as SQIVND (reference sequence). This CDR3 has 14 amino acids. CDR3 in DNA: TGTGCCAGTAGTACCGAGTTATCTCGTACTGAGCAGTTCTTC. It yields the protein CASSTELSRTEQFF.

The rearrangement links TRBV4-1 to TRBJ2-5, with 9 bases identical to TRBD1. CDR3 length: 15 residues. Germline CDR1 reads MGHRA; CDR2 reads YSYEKL. V dropped 5 bases and J dropped 4; count of bases not matched to a gene: 8. The CDR3 DNA follows: TGCGCCAGCAGCTTCCGACAGGGGGGGGGAGAGACCCAGTACTTC. Protein: CASSFRQGGGETQYF.

The rearrangement joins TRBV19 to TRBJ1-4; D is undetermined. The CDR3 consists of 14 residues. Trimming removed 6 bases from V and 3 bases from J, with 11 bases in between. Looked up from germline, CDR1 is LNHDA and CDR2 is SQIVND (reference sequence). This CDR3 is CASRPGSSNEKLFF. The DNA of the CDR3 is TGTGCCAGTAGGCCCGGGAGCTCTAATGAAAAACTGTTTTTT.